What follows are 30 T cell receptor beta chains derived from one specimen sequenced in a study of cytomegalovirus exposure and HLA in healthy donors. Primers included in the PCR were 60 Vbeta and 13 Jbeta primers. Data came from immunoSEQ multiplex PCR; TCRdb stores just in-frame clones and leaves some out. This repertoire includes under 200,000 clones. The specimen sequenced was PBMCs. The source of these receptors is a man aged 25-40 years in good health and CMV-seronegative.

The chain has TRBV6-5 and TRBJ1-5; no firm D call. Germline-derived CDR1 and CDR2 are MNHEY and SVGAGI. CDR3 length: 14 amino acids. V was cut by 2 bases and J by 6 bases, with 11 bases left in between. The CDR3 DNA is TGTGCCAGCAGTTACGAGGGTCCCACTCAGCCCCAGCATTTT. Translation gives CASSYEGPTQPQHF.

The J gene is TRBJ2-7, the V gene TRBV5-4; 9 nucleotides align to TRBD1. J gave up 7 bases and V 3 bases, and 8 bases lay outside the gene matches. This CDR3 is built from 14 residues. CDR1 SGHNT and CDR2 YYREEE come from the germline V gene (reference sequence). Here the CDR3 reads CASSWTGVQEEQYF. For the CDR3, the DNA is TGTGCCAGCAGCTGGACAGGGGTTCAGGAGGAGCAGTACTTC.

The chain joins TRBV29-1 to TRBJ2-7; TRBD1 matches 8 bases. This CDR3 is 14 amino acids long. Germline loops: CDR1 SQVTM, CDR2 ANQGSEA. The J segment lost 3 bases and the V segment lost 6 bases, leaving 10 bases of the junction unmatched. CDR3 region: CSVSWTGISYEQYF. The CDR3 region has the DNA TGCAGCGTCTCCTGGACAGGGATAAGCTACGAGCAGTACTTC.

The rearrangement uses TRBV9 and TRBJ2-1; 13 nucleotides match TRBD2. V shed 6 bases and J 6 bases; nucleotides not matched to a gene: 9. Germline loops: CDR1 SGDLS, CDR2 YYNGEE. CDR3 size: 16 residues. DNA of the CDR3: TGTGCCAGCAACCCAGAAGGGACTAGCGGGACCAATGAGCAGTTCTTC. Its protein is CASNPEGTSGTNEQFF. Complete variable domain (other parts from reference TRBV9 and TRBJ2-1): DSGVTQTPKHLITATGQRVTLRCSPRSGDLSVYWYQQSLDQGLQFLIQYYNGEERAKGNILERFSAQQFPDLHSELNLSSLELGDSALYFCASNPEGTSGTNEQFFGPGTRLTVL.

The chain recombines TRBV30 with TRBJ1-1; D gene uncertain. The CDR3 contains 13 residues. Trimming took 0 bases from V and 4 from J, leaving 9 bases between them. Germline V gives CDR1 GTSNPN, CDR2 SVGIG (reference sequence). The CDR3 nucleotides read TGTGCCTGGAGTGTTGAGGGTTTCACTGAAGCTTTCTTT. The encoded protein is CAWSVEGFTEAFF.

V is TRBV7-6 and J is TRBJ2-3; D remains ambiguous. The CDR3 length is 11 residues. Per the germline V gene, CDR1 is SGHVS and CDR2 is FNYEAQ. The V and J ends lost 5 bases and 5 bases respectively, with 5 bases between them. The CDR3 DNA is TGTGCCAGCAGCCTGAGAGATACGCAGTATTTT. It is translated as CASSLRDTQYF.

The gene calls are TRBV7-9 and TRBJ2-3, with D possibly TRBD1 on 6 matching bases. CDR3 length: 17 residues. The germline gives CDR1 SEHNR, CDR2 FQNEAQ (reference sequence). Trimming removed 0 bases at V and 2 bases at J, with 15 bases between. The CDR3 DNA sequence: TGTGCCAGCAGCTTAGCCCCTCAGGGGCTCACCACAGATACGCAGTATTTT. Translation gives CASSLAPQGLTTDTQYF.

The rearrangement links TRBV5-1 to TRBJ1-5, with D unclear. Trimming took off 0 bases at V and 2 bases at J, with 9 bases between the two ends. The germline gives CDR1 SGHRS, CDR2 YFSETQ. The CDR3 has 15 residues. The chain's CDR3 is CASSLGYGGNQPQHF. The CDR3, as DNA: TGCGCCAGCAGCTTGGGTTACGGGGGCAATCAGCCCCAGCATTTT.

The chain joins TRBV7-2 to TRBJ2-5; 13 bases map to TRBD2. Unmatched junction bases numbered 7, after V lost 3 bases and J lost 3 bases. The CDR3 is 17 amino acids. CDR1 is SGHTA, CDR2 FQGNSA, per germline. CDR3 nucleotide sequence: TGTGCCAGCAGCTTCGCCGGGACTAGCGGGATTAAAGAGACCCAGTACTTC. Translated: CASSFAGTSGIKETQYF.

Turning to this clone: Other DNA sequences in the sample encode the same CDR3. The V call is TRBV18, the J call TRBJ1-3; D not certain. Trimming removed 0 bases from V and 0 bases from J, with 3 bases in between. This CDR3 has 14 residues. In germline, CDR1 is KGHSH, CDR2 LQKENI. CDR3 amino acids: CASSPPRSGNTIYF. Written as DNA, the CDR3 is TGTGCCAGCTCACCACCCCGCTCTGGAAACACCATATATTTT. The full variable domain, completed using reference TRBV18 and TRBJ1-3, is NAGVMQNPRHLVRRRGQEARLRCSPMKGHSHVYWYRQLPEEGLKFMVYLQKENIIDESGMPKERFSAEFPKEGPSILRIQQVVRGDSAAYFCASSPPRSGNTIYFGEGSWLTVV.

The CDR3 here is CASGLGLAGGGELFF. CDR3 bases: TGTGCCAGCGGCCTGGGGCTAGCGGGAGGCGGGGAGCTGTTTTTT. J is TRBJ2-2 and V is TRBV5-4, with 11 nucleotides matching TRBD2. V lost 7 bases and J lost 7; bases outside the gene matches: 9. The CDR3 runs 15 residues. Germline loops: CDR1 SGHNT, CDR2 YYREEE (reference sequence).

The rearrangement uses TRBV9 and TRBJ2-1; 12 nucleotides agree with TRBD2. This CDR3 is 16 amino acids long. CDR1 and CDR2 (germline): SGDLS, YYNGEE. The V segment lost 5 bases and the J segment 3 bases; nucleotides outside the gene matches: 6. In DNA form, the CDR3 reads TGTGCCAGCAGTCCTAGCGGGAGGGGAATCTACAATGAGCAGTTCTTC. Translated: CASSPSGRGIYNEQFF.

The J gene is TRBJ2-1, the V gene TRBV7-2, with 8 bases aligning to TRBD2. In germline, CDR1 is SGHTA, CDR2 FQGNSA. The J segment lost 13 bases and the V segment lost 5 bases, leaving 10 bases of the junction unmatched. This CDR3 is built from 13 residues. The CDR3 DNA reads as TGTGCCAGCAGCCCCCGGGAGGGCGGGAGACAGTTCTTC. Residues: CASSPREGGRQFF. Complete variable domain (other parts from reference TRBV7-2 and TRBJ2-1): GAGVSQSPSNKVTEKGKDVELRCDPISGHTALYWYRQSLGQGLEFLIYFQGNSAPDKSGLPSDRFSAERTGGSVSTLTIQRTQQEDSAVYLCASSPREGGRQFFGPGTRLTVL.

This sequence joins TRBV25-1 and TRBJ2-7; 7 bases align to TRBD1. Germline values: CDR1 MGHDK, CDR2 SYGVNS. There are 14 residues in the CDR3. V trimming: 4 bases; J trimming: 6 bases; junction bases outside the gene matches: 9. This CDR3 is CASSAPSTGPEQYF. The CDR3 bases are TGTGCCAGCAGTGCCCCTTCGACAGGGCCCGAGCAGTACTTC.

The rearrangement uses TRBV6-1 and TRBJ2-1, with 7 bases aligning to TRBD2. Germline V lookup: CDR1 MNHNS, CDR2 SASEGT. Trimming removed 7 bases from V and 4 bases from J; junction bases left unmatched: 10. The CDR3 has 15 amino acids. This CDR3 reads CASKFLLGGYNEQFF. The DNA for the CDR3 is TGTGCCAGCAAATTCCTCCTCGGGGGGTACAATGAGCAGTTCTTC.

The rearrangement links TRBV25-1 to TRBJ1-1; D is unresolved. CDR1 is MGHDK, CDR2 SYGVNS, per germline. V was cut by 6 bases and J by 0 bases, with 11 bases left in between. This CDR3 is 14 amino acids long. This chain's CDR3 is CASRGLSVNTEAFF. The CDR3 coding sequence is TGTGCCAGCAGAGGCCTCAGCGTGAACACTGAAGCTTTCTTT.

The chain has TRBV11-3 and TRBJ1-2; the match to TRBD1 covers 8 bases. The J segment lost 6 bases and the V segment lost 6 bases, leaving 9 bases of the junction unmatched. Germline CDR1 is SGHNT and CDR2 is YENEEA. The CDR3 spans 14 residues. CDR3: CASSQDRGADGYTF. The DNA for the CDR3 is TGTGCCAGCAGTCAAGACAGGGGAGCTGATGGCTACACCTTC.

This rearrangement joins TRBV28 to TRBJ2-3; 7 bases fit TRBD2. V lost 0 bases and J lost 4; bases outside the gene matches: 7. The CDR3 runs to 16 residues. CDR1 is MDHEN, CDR2 SYDVKM, per germline. The CDR3 DNA follows: TGTGCCAGCAGTTTATGGGAGCTAGCGGCGGCAGATACGCAGTATTTT. This translates into CASSLWELAAADTQYF.

V gene TRBV27 combines with J gene TRBJ1-4; a possible D gene is TRBD1 (5 bases). V gave up 4 bases and J gave up 0 bases, with 12 bases separating them. The CDR3 sequence is 16 residues long. In germline, CDR1 is MNHEY, CDR2 SMNVEV (reference sequence). As DNA, the CDR3 is TGTGCCAGCAGTTCCTTCGGGGGAGCAACTAATGAAAAACTGTTTTTT. Translating it yields CASSSFGGATNEKLFF.

The J gene is TRBJ2-1, the V gene TRBV11-2; TRBD1 might be the D (6 bases). Trimming took 5 bases from V and 4 from J, leaving 21 bases between them. CDR1 and CDR2 (germline): SGHAT, FQNNGV. The CDR3 is made up of 17 amino acids. The CDR3 nucleotides read TGTGCCAGCAGCACCTCCGGACAGATACTCTTATACAATGAGCAGTTCTTC. It yields the protein CASSTSGQILLYNEQFF.

The chain uses TRBV5-1 and TRBJ1-4; TRBD1 is a possible D gene (5 bases). CDR3 length equals 15 residues. Germline assignment: CDR1 SGHRS and CDR2 YFSETQ. Trimming took off 3 bases at V and 5 bases at J, with 14 bases between the two ends. The CDR3 sequence is CASSWEGRTNEKLFF. In DNA, the CDR3 is TGCGCCAGCAGCTGGGAGGGACGGACGAATGAAAAACTGTTTTTT.

V is TRBV5-1 and J is TRBJ1-2; D is unclear. The CDR3 consists of 13 residues. Germline values: CDR1 SGHRS, CDR2 YFSETQ. The V end lost 4 bases, the J end lost 5 bases, and 12 bases lay between the germline ends. The CDR3 sequence is CASSRDTNYGYTF. CDR3 DNA sequence: TGCGCCAGCAGCCGCGACACCAATTATGGCTACACCTTC. Supplemented by reference TRBV5-1 and TRBJ1-2, the full variable domain reads KAGVTQTPRYLIKTRGQQVTLSCSPISGHRSVSWYQQTPGQGLQFLFEYFSETQRNKGNFPGRFSGRQFSNSRSEMNVSTLELGDSALYLCASSRDTNYGYTFGSGTRLTVV.

CDR3 sequence (DNA): TGTGCCAGCAGCTCACAGGGTTCACCCCTCCACTTT. It codes for CASSSQGSPLHF. This chain joins TRBV11-2 and TRBJ1-6, with a possible D match to TRBD1 (6 bases). The germline V gene encodes CDR1 SGHAT and CDR2 FQNNGV. This CDR3 is built from 12 residues. V was trimmed by 4 bases and J by 9 bases, leaving 7 bases between them. The complete variable domain, with remaining parts taken from reference TRBV11-2 and TRBJ1-6, reads EAGVAQSPRYKIIEKRQSVAFWCNPISGHATLYWYQQILGQGPKLLIQFQNNGVVDDSQLPKDRFSAERLKGVDSTLKIQPAKLEDSAVYLCASSSQGSPLHFGNGTRLTVT.

Here the CDR3 reads CASSPSDRENTEAFF. CDR3 in DNA: TGTGCCAGCAGTCCGTCGGATCGGGAGAACACTGAAGCTTTCTTT. This rearrangement joins TRBV2 to TRBJ1-1; D gene uncertain. The V gene's germline CDR1 is SNHLY and CDR2 FYNNEI. The CDR3 length is 15 residues. Trimming stripped 5 bases from V and 1 base from J, with 14 bases between.

The rearrangement joins TRBV4-2 to TRBJ2-5; perhaps TRBD2 as D (5 bases). The CDR3 spans 15 residues. V gave up 0 bases and J gave up 0 bases, with 8 bases separating them. The germline gives CDR1 LGHNA, CDR2 YNFKEQ. CDR3 bases: TGTGCCAGCAGCCAAGAACGGCGGGACCAAGAGACCCAGTACTTC. Translating gives CASSQERRDQETQYF.

This chain uses TRBV7-2 with TRBJ2-3; 10 bases are shared with TRBD2. The length of the CDR3 is 15 residues. Germline trimming cut 3 bases from V and 8 bases from J; bases unmatched to any gene: 8. The germline V gene encodes CDR1 SGHTA and CDR2 FQGNSA. CDR3 sequence (DNA): TGTGCCAGCAGCTTGGGAAGCGGGAGGGCCAGTACGCAGTATTTT. Translated, it gives CASSLGSGRASTQYF.

This chain links TRBV29-1 with TRBJ1-2, with a tentative D call TRBD1 (6 bases). V dropped 4 bases and J dropped 2 bases, with 14 bases sitting between them. This CDR3 has 14 amino acids. CDR1 and CDR2 from the germline V gene are SQVTM and ANQGSEA. As DNA, the CDR3 is TGCAGCGTTGTTCGACAGGAGGAAAACTATGGCTACACCTTC. As protein: CSVVRQEENYGYTF.

J is TRBJ1-4 and V is TRBV11-2; possible D gene TRBD1, 5 bases. CDR1 is SGHAT, CDR2 FQNNGV, per germline. The CDR3 sequence is 15 residues long. V was shortened by 4 bases and J by 2 bases, with 11 bases between the two germline ends. Here the CDR3 reads CASSYSGGTNEKLFF. The DNA for the CDR3 is TGTGCCAGCAGCTATAGCGGGGGGACTAATGAAAAACTGTTTTTT.

V and J are TRBV10-3 and TRBJ2-7; tentatively, D is TRBD1 (5 bases). From germline, CDR1 is ENHRY and CDR2 SYGVKD. Trimming removed 6 bases from V and 0 bases from J, with 12 bases in between. This CDR3 is built from 14 residues. The DNA for the CDR3 is TGTGCCATCAGCGCCTCTACAGGCTCCTACGAGCAGTACTTC. Amino acids: CAISASTGSYEQYF.

This sequence joins TRBV6-6 and TRBJ2-1; 7 positions match TRBD2. Germline CDR1 MNHNY, CDR2 SVGAGI (reference sequence). The ends lost 7 bases at V and 2 bases at J; junction bases unmatched: 8. CDR3 length equals 15 residues. CDR3 sequence (DNA): TGTGCCAGCACTTTACTAGCGAAAGCCTACAATGAGCAGTTCTTC. Encoded protein: CASTLLAKAYNEQFF.